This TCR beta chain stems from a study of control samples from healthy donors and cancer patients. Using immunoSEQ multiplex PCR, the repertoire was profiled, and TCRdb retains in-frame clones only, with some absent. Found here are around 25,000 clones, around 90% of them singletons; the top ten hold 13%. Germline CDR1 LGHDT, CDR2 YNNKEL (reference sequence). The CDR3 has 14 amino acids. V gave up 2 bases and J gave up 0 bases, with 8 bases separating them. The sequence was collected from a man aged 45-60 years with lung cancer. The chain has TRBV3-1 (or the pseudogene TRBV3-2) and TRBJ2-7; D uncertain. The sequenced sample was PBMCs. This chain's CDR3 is CASSQWSSSYEQYF. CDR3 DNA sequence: TGTGCCAGCAGCCAATGGTCTAGCTCCTACGAGCAGTACTTC.